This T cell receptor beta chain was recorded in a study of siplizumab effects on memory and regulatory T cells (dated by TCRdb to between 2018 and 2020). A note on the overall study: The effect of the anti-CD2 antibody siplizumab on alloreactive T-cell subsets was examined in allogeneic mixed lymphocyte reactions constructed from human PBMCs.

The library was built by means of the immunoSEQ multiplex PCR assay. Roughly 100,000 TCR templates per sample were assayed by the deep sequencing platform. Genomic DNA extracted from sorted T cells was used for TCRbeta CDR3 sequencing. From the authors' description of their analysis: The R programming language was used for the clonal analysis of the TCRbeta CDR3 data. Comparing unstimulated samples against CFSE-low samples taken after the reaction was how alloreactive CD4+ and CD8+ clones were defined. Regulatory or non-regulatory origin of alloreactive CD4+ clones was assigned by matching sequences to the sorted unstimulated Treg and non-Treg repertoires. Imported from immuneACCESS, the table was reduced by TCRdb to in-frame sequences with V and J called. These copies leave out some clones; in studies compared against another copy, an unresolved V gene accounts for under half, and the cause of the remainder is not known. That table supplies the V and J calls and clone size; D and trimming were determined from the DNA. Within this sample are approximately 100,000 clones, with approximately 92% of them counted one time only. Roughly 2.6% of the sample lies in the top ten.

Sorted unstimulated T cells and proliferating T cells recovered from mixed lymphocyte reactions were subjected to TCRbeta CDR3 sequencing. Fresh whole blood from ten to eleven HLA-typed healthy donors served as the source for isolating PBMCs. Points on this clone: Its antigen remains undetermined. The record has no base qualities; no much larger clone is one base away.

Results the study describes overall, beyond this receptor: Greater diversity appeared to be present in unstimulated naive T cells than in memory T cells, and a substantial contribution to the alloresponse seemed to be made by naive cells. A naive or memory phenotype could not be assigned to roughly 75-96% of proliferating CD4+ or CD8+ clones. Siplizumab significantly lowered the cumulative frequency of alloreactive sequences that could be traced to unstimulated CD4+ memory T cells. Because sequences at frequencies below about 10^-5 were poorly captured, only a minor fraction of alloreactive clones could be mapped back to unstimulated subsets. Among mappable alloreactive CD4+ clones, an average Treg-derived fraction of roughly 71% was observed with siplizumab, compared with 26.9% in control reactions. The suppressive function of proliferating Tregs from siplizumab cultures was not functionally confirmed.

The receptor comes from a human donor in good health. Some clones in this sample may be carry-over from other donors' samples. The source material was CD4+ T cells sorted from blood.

The sequence in DNA is TGTGCCAGCAGCTTTACGTCGATCTACGAGCAGTACTTC. The encoded protein is CASSFTSIYEQYF. Recombination linked TRBV7-2 to TRBJ2-7; the D gene remains uncertain. From the germline V gene, CDR1 is SGHTA and CDR2 is FQGNSA. The CDR3 numbers 13 residues from cysteine through phenylalanine. Just CDR3 DNA is preserved here, 39 bases in frame from base 1. The junction carries 9 bases between V and J, which are trimmed by 3 bases and 3 bases respectively. The CDR3, completed at both ends by the reference TRBV7-2 and TRBJ2-7 genes, gives the full variable domain GAGVSQSPSNKVTEKGKDVELRCDPISGHTALYWYRQSLGQGLEFLIYFQGNSAPDKSGLPSDRFSAERTGGSVSTLTIQRTQQEDSAVYLCASSFTSIYEQYFGPGTRLTVT.